This T cell receptor beta chain was obtained from a study of beta chain features in type 1 diabetes. The germline V gene has CDR1 SQVTM and CDR2 ANQGSEA. The CDR3 contains 15 residues. V lost 0 bases and J lost 7, with 16 bases in between. General observations from the study: The study found fewer insertions and more deletions at VDJ junctions in type 1 diabetes patients. PCR might favor shorter templates, equally in patients and controls. Naive, central memory and Treg TCRB repertoires appeared more alike in patients than in healthy donors.

There are many counts of this clone. Its antigen is not identified. The entirety of the isolated RNA underwent reverse transcription, so expressed TCRB transcripts were sequenced. Sequencing used immunoSEQ multiplex PCR; TCRdb keeps in-frame clones, though not all of them. The table shows around 500,000 clones, with about 10% occurring only once. The sample comprised naive CD4+ T cells from blood. The chain recombines TRBV29-1 with TRBJ2-1; D is undetermined. This sequence was found in a woman aged 18-29 years in good health. The CDR3 is CSVEDRQPGPNEQFF. The CDR3 coding sequence is TGCAGCGTTGAAGATCGCCAGCCCGGCCCTAATGAGCAGTTCTTC.